This T cell receptor beta chain was sequenced for a study of blood T cells in healthy people across ages. General study findings and limits: As age increased, TCR beta diversity per million T cells fell in a roughly linear fashion.

This clonotype has just a few counts. What it recognizes is unknown. At one boundary the junction diverges from the germline segment, which might be a read error. Primed by a sample-barcoded 5' primer and a J-beta primer mix, a second PCR proceeded for about 6 to 11 cycles. MiXCR, applied by TCRdb to the 5' RACE reads, yields one record per CDR3 protein. The sample lists about 1.5 million distinct CDR3 sequences; approximately 39% were seen once. In terms of origin and age, donors were healthy Caucasian individuals from Russia aged about 6 to 90. Sequencing was performed on blood. The TCR was taken from a woman aged 18-29 years in good health.

This CDR3 is CSARDAVTRYF. The CDR3 nucleotides are TGCAGTGCTAGAGATGCGGTGACCCGGTACTTC. The chain links TRBV20-1 to TRBJ2-5, with D unclear. The V gene's germline CDR1 is DFQATT and CDR2 SNEGSKA (reference sequence). This CDR3 has 11 amino acids.